Below, one T cell receptor (beta chain) is given with its context. Its specificity is not known. TCRdb redid the calling of the reads with MiXCR, one entry per CDR3 protein. Of roughly 570,000 distinct CDR3 sequences listed, under 45% are singletons. The record originates from a study of T cell repertoires in cytomegalovirus infection. Study summary: As its CMV epitopes, the study selected recently identified HLA-C-restricted and well-studied HLA-B-restricted targets. Indications came from public TCR beta signatures; they pointed to CMV infection and to a matching HLA type. Study results and caveats: In two of eight donors, the top clonotype was HLA-C-restricted CMV-specific. Cumulative public TCR beta family frequency identified carriers of CMV plus the relevant HLA.

The germline gives CDR1 LGHNA, CDR2 YSLEER. V was clipped by 0 bases and J by 7 bases, with 13 bases between them. The CDR3 contains 15 residues. The chain uses TRBV4-3 and TRBJ2-1; tentatively, D is TRBD2 (5 bases). This TCR was sampled from a human donor in good health (CMV status not recorded). Some clones in this sample may be carry-over from other donors' samples. This sample comprised cultured PBMCs, obtained from culture after CMV antigen stimulation. CDR3 bases: TGCGCCAGCAGCCAAGATCTAGGGAGTGGTAATGAGCAGTTCTTC. Translating gives CASSQDLGSGNEQFF.